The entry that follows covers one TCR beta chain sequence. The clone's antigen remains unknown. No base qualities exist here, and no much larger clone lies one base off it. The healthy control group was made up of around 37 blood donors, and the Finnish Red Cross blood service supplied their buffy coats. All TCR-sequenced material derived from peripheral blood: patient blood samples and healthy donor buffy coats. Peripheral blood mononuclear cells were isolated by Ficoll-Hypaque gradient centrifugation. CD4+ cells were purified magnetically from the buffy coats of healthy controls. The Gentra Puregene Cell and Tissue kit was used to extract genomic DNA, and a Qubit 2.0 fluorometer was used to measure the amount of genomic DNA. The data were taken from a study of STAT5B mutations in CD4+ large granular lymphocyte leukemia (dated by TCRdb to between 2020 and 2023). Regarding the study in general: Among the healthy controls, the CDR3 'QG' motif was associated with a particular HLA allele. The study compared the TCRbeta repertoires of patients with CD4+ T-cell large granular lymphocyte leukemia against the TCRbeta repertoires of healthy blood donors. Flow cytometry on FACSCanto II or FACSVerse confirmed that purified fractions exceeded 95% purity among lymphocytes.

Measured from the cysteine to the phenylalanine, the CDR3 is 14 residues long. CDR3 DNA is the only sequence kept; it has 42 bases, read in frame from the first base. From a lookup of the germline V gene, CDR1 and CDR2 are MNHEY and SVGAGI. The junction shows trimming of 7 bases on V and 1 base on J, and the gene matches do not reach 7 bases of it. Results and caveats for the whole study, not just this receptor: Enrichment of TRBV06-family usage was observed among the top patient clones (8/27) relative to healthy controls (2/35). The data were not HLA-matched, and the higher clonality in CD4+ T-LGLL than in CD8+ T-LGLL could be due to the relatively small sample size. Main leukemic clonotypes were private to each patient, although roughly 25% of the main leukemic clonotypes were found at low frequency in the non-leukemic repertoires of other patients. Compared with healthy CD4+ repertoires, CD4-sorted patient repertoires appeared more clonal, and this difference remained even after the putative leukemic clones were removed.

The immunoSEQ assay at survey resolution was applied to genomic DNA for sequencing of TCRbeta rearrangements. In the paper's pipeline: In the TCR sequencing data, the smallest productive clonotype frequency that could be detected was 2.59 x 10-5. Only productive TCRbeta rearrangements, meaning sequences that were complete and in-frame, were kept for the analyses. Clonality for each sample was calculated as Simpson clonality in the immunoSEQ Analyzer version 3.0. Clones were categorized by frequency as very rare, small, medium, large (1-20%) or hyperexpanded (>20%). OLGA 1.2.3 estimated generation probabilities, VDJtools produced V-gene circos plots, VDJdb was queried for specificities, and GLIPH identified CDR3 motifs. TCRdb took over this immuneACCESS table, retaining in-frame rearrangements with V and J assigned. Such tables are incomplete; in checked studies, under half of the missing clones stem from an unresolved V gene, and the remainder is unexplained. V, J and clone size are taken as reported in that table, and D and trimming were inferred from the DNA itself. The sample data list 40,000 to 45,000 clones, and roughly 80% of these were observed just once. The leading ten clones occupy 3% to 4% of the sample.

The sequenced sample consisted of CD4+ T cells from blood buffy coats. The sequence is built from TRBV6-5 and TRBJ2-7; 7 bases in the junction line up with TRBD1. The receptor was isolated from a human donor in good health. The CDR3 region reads CASTPGQRSYEQYF. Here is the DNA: TGTGCCAGCACCCCGGGACAGCGTTCCTACGAGCAGTACTTC.